This entry describes one T cell receptor (beta chain). CDR3 length equals 11 residues. V was cut by 6 bases and J by 7 bases, with 10 bases left in between. Germline values: CDR1 DFQATT, CDR2 SNEGSKA (reference sequence). With 60 Vbeta and 13 Jbeta primers, the PCR was carried out. Generated by immunoSEQ multiplex PCR, the TCRdb table keeps only in-frame clones and is missing some. Of approximately 160,000 clones listed, roughly 87% are singletons. The entry originates in a study of cytomegalovirus exposure and HLA in healthy donors. The J gene is TRBJ1-5, the V gene TRBV20-1; TRBD1 is a possible D gene (6 bases). The TCR was taken from a man aged 50 to 60 in good health and CMV-seropositive. Sequenced sample: PBMCs. The CDR3 DNA sequence: TGCAGTGCGGGGGCGAGCCAGCCCCAGCATTTT. It is translated as CSAGASQPQHF.